Following are 20 T cell receptor beta chains from one sample sequenced in a study of shared clonotypes between healthy human individuals. Using immunoSEQ multiplex PCR, the repertoire was profiled, and TCRdb retains in-frame clones only, with some absent. The table records millions of clones, just over 90% of them present only once. The specimen sequenced was naive CD4+ T cells sorted from blood. Subset noted: CD45RA+ positively selected. These TCRs come from a man aged 18 to 35 in good health.

This chain joins TRBV5-1 and TRBJ1-2, with a weak D call TRBD1 (6 bases). The CDR3 runs to 13 residues. Trimming pared 6 bases from V and 4 bases from J, leaving 13 bases between. Germline lookup yields CDR1 SGHRS and CDR2 YFSETQ. The CDR3 is CASTKGETYGYTF. The CDR3 DNA is TGCGCCAGCACGAAGGGGGAAACCTATGGCTACACCTTC.

The rearrangement links TRBV19 to TRBJ2-7; 8 bases fit TRBD2. CDR3 size: 15 residues. Germline CDR1 and CDR2: LNHDA and SQIVND (reference sequence). The CDR3 DNA is TGTGCTTCCCGGGCGGGGGGAGCGGGACTGGGTGAGCAGTACTTC. This sequence encodes CASRAGGAGLGEQYF.

V usage is TRBV6-5 and J usage is TRBJ1-1; 7 nucleotides align to TRBD1. The length of the CDR3 is 14 residues. Germline loops: CDR1 MNHEY, CDR2 SVGAGI. V was clipped by 4 bases and J by 1 base; unmatched bases: 3. The CDR3 loop is CASSSGQQNTEAFF. In DNA form, the CDR3 reads TGTGCCAGCAGTTCGGGACAGCAGAACACTGAAGCTTTCTTT.

The chain uses TRBV7-9 and TRBJ1-4, with a tentative D call TRBD1 (6 bases). The V end was cut by 8 bases, the J end by 10 bases, with 20 bases between. CDR1 is SEHNR, CDR2 FQNEAQ, per germline (reference sequence). This CDR3 is built from 14 residues. The CDR3 DNA is TGTGCCAGCGGATCGCAGGGGCAGTTAGGAAAACTGTTTTTT. It is translated as CASGSQGQLGKLFF.

The chain links TRBV11-1 to TRBJ2-7; D is ambiguous. Germline values: CDR1 SGHAT, CDR2 FQDESV (reference sequence). The CDR3 loop spans 13 amino acids. The germline V and J ends were trimmed by 5 bases and 5 bases, with 13 bases remaining between them. CDR3 amino acids: CASSPAEMDEQYF. The CDR3 DNA reads TGTGCCAGCAGCCCCGCGGAGATGGACGAGCAGTACTTC.

This clone was seen once. The gene calls are TRBV5-1 and TRBJ2-7, with D perhaps TRBD2 (6 bases). Germline V gene sequence: CDR1 SGHRS, CDR2 YFSETQ. The CDR3 covers 14 residues. Trimming pared 2 bases from V and 7 bases from J, leaving 16 bases between. For the CDR3, the DNA is TGCGCCAGCAGCTTCGGGGGAGAACTTGGGGAGCAGTACTTC. This translates into CASSFGGELGEQYF.

J is TRBJ2-2 and V is TRBV11-3; D is unresolved. V dropped 5 bases and J dropped 2 bases, with 3 bases sitting between them. CDR1 is SGHNT and CDR2 is YENEEA in the germline V gene. This CDR3 region has 12 residues. CDR3 sequence (DNA): TGTGCCAGCAGCGAAAACACCGGGGAGCTGTTTTTT. This codes for CASSENTGELFF.

CDR3 nucleotides: TGTGCCAGCAGTGACAGGGATAATTGGAGCAATCAGCCCCAGCATTTT. This encodes CASSDRDNWSNQPQHF. The chain links TRBV6-4 to TRBJ1-5; no firm D call. The CDR3 is 16 residues long. Trimming removed 2 bases from V and 1 base from J, with 12 bases in between. Germline lookup yields CDR1 MRHNA and CDR2 SNTAGT.

This sequence joins TRBV6-1 and TRBJ2-7; D call uncertain. Germline V lookup: CDR1 MNHNS, CDR2 SASEGT. The V and J ends lost 2 bases and 0 bases respectively, with 8 bases between them. The CDR3 length is 14 residues. The CDR3 protein is CASSETDFSYEQYF. The CDR3 region has the DNA TGTGCCAGCAGTGAAACTGACTTCTCCTACGAGCAGTACTTC.

The DNA of the CDR3 is TGCGCCAGCAGCCAGATGGGACGAGGACTCGGTATCACTGAAGCTTTCTTT. Its translation: CASSQMGRGLGITEAFF. The J gene is TRBJ1-1, the V gene TRBV4-3; D is perhaps TRBD1 (5 bases). This CDR3 has 17 amino acids. Germline lookup yields CDR1 LGHNA and CDR2 YSLEER. Deletions cut 3 bases from V and 4 bases from J, with 21 bases between.

J is TRBJ2-3 and V is TRBV6-6; weak D call: TRBD2 (7 bases). The germline CDR1 and CDR2 sequences are MNHNY and SVGAGI (reference sequence). The CDR3 consists of 13 residues. Trimming removed 4 bases from V and 4 bases from J, with 9 bases in between. The CDR3 reads CASSWGGADTQYF. CDR3 coding DNA: TGTGCCAGCAGTTGGGGGGGCGCAGATACGCAGTATTTT.

V usage is TRBV10-1 and J usage is TRBJ2-5; D is ambiguous. V was pared by 6 bases and J by 1 base, with 9 bases between. Germline V gives CDR1 WNHNN, CDR2 SYGVQD (reference sequence). CDR3 size: 13 residues. In nucleotides, the CDR3 is TGCGCCAGCAGGATAGGCCGCCAAGAGACCCAGTACTTC. Translated: CASRIGRQETQYF.

This chain uses TRBV30 with TRBJ1-5, with TRBD1 identical over 8 bases. The CDR3 totals 14 residues. J was trimmed by 6 bases and V by 1 base; bases with no gene match: 5. Looked up from germline, CDR1 is GTSNPN and CDR2 is SVGIG (reference sequence). CDR3: CAWSGTGKSQPQHF. In DNA, the CDR3 is TGTGCCTGGAGTGGGACAGGGAAAAGTCAGCCCCAGCATTTT. The entire variable domain, with the rest obtained from reference TRBV30 and TRBJ1-5, is as follows: SQTIHQWPATLVQPVGSPLSLECTVEGTSNPNLYWYRQAAGRGLQLLFYSVGIGQISSEVPQNLSASRPQDRQFILSSKKLLLSDSGFYLCAWSGTGKSQPQHFGDGTRLSIL.

The chain employs TRBV5-8 and TRBJ2-7; D remains ambiguous. CDR1 and CDR2 from the germline V gene are SGHTS and YDEGEE. This CDR3 contains 11 residues. V was clipped by 1 base and J by 10 bases, with 9 bases between them. This chain's CDR3 is CASSLTDPQYF. As DNA, the CDR3 is TGTGCCAGCAGCTTGACGGACCCACAGTACTTC.

Note on this clone: This same CDR3 is encoded by further DNA sequences in the sample. The gene calls are TRBV5-1 and TRBJ2-1, with TRBD2 matching over 7 bases. The V gene end was trimmed by 0 bases and the J gene end by 4 bases; junction bases not matched to a gene: 1. Germline V gene sequence: CDR1 SGHRS, CDR2 YFSETQ. CDR3 length: 14 amino acids. CDR3 amino acids: CASSLASGYNEQFF. DNA of the CDR3: TGCGCCAGCAGCTTGGCTAGCGGTTACAATGAGCAGTTCTTC.

The V gene is TRBV2, the J gene TRBJ2-1; 11 bases fit TRBD1. Trimming removed 8 bases from V and 4 bases from J; junction bases left unmatched: 4. CDR3 length equals 14 residues. CDR1 is SNHLY, CDR2 FYNNEI, per germline. Here the CDR3 DNA reads TGTGCCAGCCGGACAGGGGGCTTTTACAATGAGCAGTTCTTC. Protein product: CASRTGGFYNEQFF.

This chain links TRBV6-6 with TRBJ1-2; D gene unclear. V shed 8 bases and J shed 7 bases, with 14 bases lying between them. CDR1 MNHNY and CDR2 SVGAGI come from the germline V gene (reference sequence). The CDR3 has 12 residues. The CDR3, as DNA: TGTGCCAGCGGAGACCCCGCTTTTGGCTACACCTTC. This encodes CASGDPAFGYTF.

The gene calls are TRBV28 and TRBJ1-2; 7 bases map to TRBD1. J gave up 6 bases and V 6 bases, and 7 bases lay outside the gene matches. The germline V gene encodes CDR1 MDHEN and CDR2 SYDVKM. The length of the CDR3 is 13 residues. CDR3 sequence reads: CASSDRDRNGYTF. The DNA of the CDR3 is TGTGCCAGCAGCGACAGGGATCGTAATGGCTACACCTTC.

This clone has only one observation. The sample carries other DNA sequences with the same CDR3. CDR3 amino acids: CASSHDTNYGYTF. DNA for the CDR3: TGTGCCAGCAGCCATGACACGAACTATGGCTACACCTTC. The chain combines TRBV28 with TRBJ1-2, with D hard to call. The CDR3 contains 13 residues. V shed 6 bases and J shed 2 bases, with 10 bases lying between them. CDR1 is MDHEN and CDR2 is SYDVKM in the germline V gene.

In this sample, this clone turned up once. The chain combines TRBV6-8 with TRBJ2-7; TRBD2 matches at 7 bases. The CDR3 is 11 amino acids. Unmatched junction bases numbered 5, after V lost 9 bases and J lost 6 bases. Germline loops: CDR1 MNHGY, CDR2 SAAAGT. The CDR3 bases are TGTGCCAGGGGGGGGGAGTGCGAGCAGTACTTC. Protein: CARGGECEQYF.